These T cell receptor beta chains were read from a single sample in a study of T cell repertoires in cytomegalovirus infection. TCRdb re-analysed the reads in MiXCR, keeping a single row per CDR3 protein. The sample records 250,000 to 300,000 distinct CDR3 sequences, 25% being singletons. The sample was PBMCs. The receptor source for this set is a human donor in good health (CMV status not recorded). Some clones in this sample may be carry-over from other donors' samples. The CDR3 runs from the conserved cysteine through the conserved F or W. D genes are given only for firm matches. Clone size appears in some rows only: once, few, many, or a class for an expanded clone.

v_gene,abundance,j_gene,d_gene,CDR3aa,CDR3nt
TRBV28,.,TRBJ2-7,.,CASSSRLYEQYF,TGTGCCAGCAGCTCCCGCCTCTACGAGCAGTACTTC
TRBV30,.,TRBJ2-2,.,CAWTSLANTGELFF,TGTGCCTGGACCTCACTCGCGAACACCGGGGAGCTGTTTTTT
TRBV5-1,.,TRBJ2-5,TRBD2,CASSLGLAGGSRETQYF,TGCGCCAGCAGCCTAGGACTAGCGGGGGGATCTCGAGAGACCCAGTACTTC
TRBV7-2,many,TRBJ2-1,.,CASSLVGTSYNEQFF,TGTGCCAGCAGCTTAGTGGGGACGTCCTACAATGAGCAGTTCTTC
TRBV11-3,once,TRBJ2-1,.,CASSLHSSYNEQFF,TGTGCCAGCAGCTTACATAGCTCCTACAATGAGCAGTTCTTC
TRBV29-1,.,TRBJ1-1,.,CSVVKKNTEAFF,TGCAGCGTTGTCAAGAAGAACACTGAAGCTTTCTTT
TRBV11-2,many,TRBJ2-1,.,CASSLRQGSNSYNEQFF,TGTGCCAGCAGCTTGAGGCAGGGGTCCAATTCCTACAATGAGCAGTTCTTC
TRBV24-1,.,TRBJ2-1,TRBD2,CATRTSGSGNEQFF,TGTGCCACCAGAACTAGCGGGAGTGGAAATGAGCAGTTCTTC
TRBV7-7,few,TRBJ1-4,.,CASSLAPGEKLFF,TGTGCCAGCAGCTTAGCGCCGGGAGAAAAACTGTTTTTT
TRBV7-2,many,TRBJ2-5,.,CASSLSATETQYF,TGTGCCAGCAGCTTATCAGCGACGGAGACCCAGTACTTC
TRBV7-3,.,TRBJ2-2,TRBD2,CASSFVMLAGGPSNTGELFF,TGTGCCAGCAGCTTCGTCATGCTAGCGGGGGGTCCTTCGAACACCGGGGAGCTGTTTTTT
TRBV6-2/TRBV6-3,few,TRBJ2-7,.,CASSTRGHASSYEQYF,TGTGCCAGCAGTACCCGTGGACACGCGAGCTCCTACGAGCAGTACTTC
TRBV4-1,.,TRBJ1-4,.,CASSQVRFGEKLFF,TGCGCCAGCAGCCAAGTGCGCTTCGGAGAAAAACTGTTTTTT
TRBV7-2,many,TRBJ1-1,.,CASSSTQEVGAFF,TGTGCCAGCAGCTCAACACAGGAGGTTGGGGCTTTCTTT
TRBV7-2,many,TRBJ2-4,.,CASSLGNIQYF,TGTGCCAGCAGCTTAGGTAACATTCAGTACTTC
TRBV6-1,.,TRBJ2-3,TRBD1,CASSEDRDRGFIDTQYF,TGTGCCAGCAGTGAAGATCGGGACAGGGGATTTATAGATACGCAGTATTTT
TRBV7-2,many,TRBJ1-2,.,CASSSEGEGGYTF,TGTGCCAGCAGCTCAGAGGGGGAAGGCGGCTACACCTTC
TRBV6-2/TRBV6-3,.,TRBJ2-5,.,CASTSWETQYF,TGTGCCAGCACGTCTTGGGAGACCCAGTACTTC
TRBV6-5,.,TRBJ2-2,TRBD2,CASSYSGLAGGSGELFF,TGTGCCAGCAGTTACTCGGGGCTAGCGGGAGGTAGCGGGGAGCTGTTTTTT
TRBV25-1,.,TRBJ2-7,TRBD1,CASSDPGTGDYEQYF,TGTGCCAGCAGTGACCCCGGGACAGGAGACTACGAGCAGTACTTC
TRBV9,few,TRBJ2-1,TRBD2,CASSAGGAVNEQFF,TGTGCCAGCAGCGCGGGGGGGGCCGTCAATGAGCAGTTCTTC
TRBV20-1,few,TRBJ1-2,TRBD1,CSAIPDRGRISGGYTF,TGCAGTGCGATACCTGACAGGGGGCGAATAAGTGGAGGCTACACCTTC
TRBV12-3/TRBV12-4,few,TRBJ2-2,TRBD2,CASSLALAGVTGELFF,TGTGCCAGCAGTTTAGCGCTAGCGGGGGTTACCGGGGAGCTGTTTTTT
TRBV12-3/TRBV12-4,few,TRBJ1-5,.,CASSLKDTLSPQHF,TGTGCCAGCAGTTTAAAGGATACCTTATCGCCCCAGCATTTT
TRBV7-9,few,TRBJ2-2,.,CASSPVGNRVTGELFF,TGTGCCAGCAGCCCCGTGGGTAACAGGGTCACCGGGGAGCTGTTTTTT
TRBV12-3/TRBV12-4,few,TRBJ2-5,.,CASSFSAETQYF,TGTGCCAGCAGTTTTTCGGCAGAGACCCAGTACTTC
TRBV5-4,.,TRBJ2-4,TRBD1,CASSFDRARAKNIQYF,TGTGCCAGCAGCTTTGACAGGGCCCGGGCCAAAAACATTCAGTACTTC
TRBV5-4,.,TRBJ2-2,.,CASSFGGPADTGELFF,TGTGCCAGCAGCTTCGGGGGGCCGGCGGACACCGGGGAGCTGTTTTTT
TRBV15,.,TRBJ2-3,.,CATSREIQPTDTQYF,TGTGCCACCAGCAGAGAAATACAGCCTACAGATACGCAGTATTTT
TRBV20-1,.,TRBJ1-1,.,CSARDPGPGAFF,TGCAGTGCTAGAGACCCCGGGCCCGGGGCTTTCTTT
TRBV3-1,.,TRBJ2-3,TRBD1,CASSQGTGLTDTQYF,TGTGCCAGCAGCCAGGGGACAGGGTTAACAGATACGCAGTATTTT
TRBV29-1,.,TRBJ1-4,TRBD1,CSVARRGHEKLFF,TGCAGCGTTGCGCGCAGGGGGCATGAAAAACTGTTTTTT
TRBV6-1,.,TRBJ1-5,TRBD1,CASRPDRGRGNQPQHF,TGTGCCAGCAGACCAGACAGGGGGCGAGGGAATCAGCCCCAGCATTTT
TRBV7-2,many,TRBJ1-3,.,CASSSVRTGNTIYF,TGTGCCAGCAGCTCAGTCCGGACAGGAAACACCATATATTTT
TRBV20-1,.,TRBJ2-5,.,CSALGLETQYF,TGCAGTGCCTTGGGGTTGGAGACCCAGTACTTC
TRBV6-2/TRBV6-3,.,TRBJ1-5,.,CASSYSGGRNQPQHF,TGTGCCAGCAGTTACTCCGGGGGACGCAATCAGCCCCAGCATTTT
TRBV12-5,few,TRBJ2-1,.,CASGAKRYNEQFF,TGTGCTAGTGGTGCCAAGAGGTACAATGAGCAGTTCTTC
TRBV7-2,.,TRBJ1-5,.,CASSSRNGPLHF,TGTGCCAGCAGCTCGAGAAACGGCCCGCTGCATTTT
TRBV7-2,many,TRBJ2-7,TRBD2,CASSPRRDYLYEQYF,TGTGCCAGCAGCCCCCGGAGGGACTACTTGTACGAGCAGTACTTC
TRBV28,few,TRBJ2-7,TRBD2,CASITISAGAREQYF,TGTGCCAGCATTACGATCTCAGCGGGAGCCCGGGAGCAGTACTTC
TRBV11-2,.,TRBJ2-1,TRBD2,CASRTGRGSSYNEQFF,TGTGCCAGCAGGACGGGACGCGGGAGCTCCTACAATGAGCAGTTCTTC
TRBV6-2/TRBV6-3,.,TRBJ2-1,.,CASSSRAGEQFF,TGTGCCAGCAGTTCGAGAGCCGGTGAGCAGTTCTTC
TRBV7-9,many,TRBJ1-2,.,CASSFSTPALGYTF,TGTGCCAGCAGCTTTTCGACCCCTGCCCTCGGCTACACCTTC
TRBV6-1,many,TRBJ2-4,.,CASSEEKDSAQYF,TGTGCCAGCAGTGAAGAAAAGGACAGCGCTCAGTACTTC
TRBV29-1,.,TRBJ2-2,.,CSVELPNTGELFF,TGCAGCGTTGAGCTCCCGAACACCGGGGAGCTGTTTTTT
TRBV2,.,TRBJ1-1,.,CASTTGVVVEAFF,TGTGCCAGCACTACCGGTGTAGTAGTTGAAGCTTTCTTT
TRBV6-5,few,TRBJ1-2,.,CASRPGQNLYGYTF,TGTGCCAGCAGGCCCGGACAGAACCTCTATGGCTACACCTTC